The clone carrying this TCR beta chain was counted a few times. The antigen remains undetermined. Tagging with unique molecular identifiers was applied to individual cDNA molecules. TCRdb re-derived calls from the 5' RACE reads in MiXCR, one entry per CDR3 protein. This sample has fewer than 80,000 distinct CDR3 sequences, with less than 9.5% found just once. This record comes from a study of early T cells in non-severe SARS-CoV-2 infection. Study findings and constraints: Matching against VDJdb likely underestimated virus-specific expansions, favoring anti-spike CD8.

The CDR3 is made up of 15 amino acids. CDR1 SGHTA and CDR2 FQGTGA come from the germline V gene. V gave up 5 bases and J gave up 5 bases; unmatched junction bases: 9. V is TRBV7-3 and J is TRBJ2-5; 9 nucleotides agree with TRBD1. The sequence was collected from an adult who was a healthcare worker with PCR-confirmed SARS-CoV-2 infection or an uninfected control (not recorded which). Sequencing used whole blood, obtained at baseline. CDR3 bases: TGTGCCAGCAGCGAAATGACAGGGGGATACGAGACCCAGTACTTC. Translation gives CASSEMTGGYETQYF.